Below, 2 T cell receptor beta chains from the same sample are listed, as sequenced in a study of human T cells and chemical hapten exposure. Documented time point: patch test 1, 2 weeks after DPC sensitization. Treatment meaning: therapeutic diphenylcyclopropenone sensitization with weekly scalp DPC. Each CDR3 protein gets one entry after TCRdb re-called the RACE reads with MiXCR. The sample lists approximately 400,000 distinct CDR3 sequences; nearly 5% were seen once. The specimen comprised whole blood, sampled in connection with sensitization to the hapten diphenylcyclopropenone (DPC). The receptors derive from a woman between 45 and 65 years old with alopecia areata. Some clones in this sample may be carry-over from other donors' samples.

There are many counts of this clonotype. The V gene is TRBV28, the J gene TRBJ1-5; tentative D call: TRBD1 (6 bases). The CDR3 is made up of 17 amino acids. Trimming took 3 bases from V and 3 from J, leaving 18 bases between them. Germline CDR1 reads MDHEN; CDR2 reads SYDVKM. The CDR3 DNA sequence: TGTGCCAGCAGTTTTAAGGGGGTTGGGGTGTACAATCAGCCCCAGCATTTT. Translation gives CASSFKGVGVYNQPQHF.

This clonotype was found many times. The chain employs TRBV7-8 and TRBJ1-1; tentative D call: TRBD1 (5 bases). From germline, CDR1 is SGHVS and CDR2 FQNEAQ. V was pared by 2 bases and J by 4 bases, with 14 bases between. CDR3 length equals 15 residues. The chain's CDR3 is CASSLRGTLSTEAFF. Here the CDR3 DNA reads TGTGCCAGCAGCTTACGCGGGACTCTAAGCACTGAAGCTTTCTTT.